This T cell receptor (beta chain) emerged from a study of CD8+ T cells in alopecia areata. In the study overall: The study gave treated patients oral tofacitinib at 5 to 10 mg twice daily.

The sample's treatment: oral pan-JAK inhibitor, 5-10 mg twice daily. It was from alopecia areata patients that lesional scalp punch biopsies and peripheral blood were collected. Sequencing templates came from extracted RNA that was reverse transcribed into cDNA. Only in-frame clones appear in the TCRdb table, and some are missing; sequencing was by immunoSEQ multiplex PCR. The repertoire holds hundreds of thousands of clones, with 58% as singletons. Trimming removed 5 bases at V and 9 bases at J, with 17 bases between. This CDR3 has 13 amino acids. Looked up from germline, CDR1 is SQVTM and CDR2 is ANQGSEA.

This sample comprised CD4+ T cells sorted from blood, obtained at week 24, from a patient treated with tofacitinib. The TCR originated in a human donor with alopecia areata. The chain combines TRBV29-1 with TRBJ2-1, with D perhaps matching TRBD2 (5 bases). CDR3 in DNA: TGCAGCGTTAACACCAAAGCCAGCGGTGAGCAGTTCTTC. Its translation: CSVNTKASGEQFF.